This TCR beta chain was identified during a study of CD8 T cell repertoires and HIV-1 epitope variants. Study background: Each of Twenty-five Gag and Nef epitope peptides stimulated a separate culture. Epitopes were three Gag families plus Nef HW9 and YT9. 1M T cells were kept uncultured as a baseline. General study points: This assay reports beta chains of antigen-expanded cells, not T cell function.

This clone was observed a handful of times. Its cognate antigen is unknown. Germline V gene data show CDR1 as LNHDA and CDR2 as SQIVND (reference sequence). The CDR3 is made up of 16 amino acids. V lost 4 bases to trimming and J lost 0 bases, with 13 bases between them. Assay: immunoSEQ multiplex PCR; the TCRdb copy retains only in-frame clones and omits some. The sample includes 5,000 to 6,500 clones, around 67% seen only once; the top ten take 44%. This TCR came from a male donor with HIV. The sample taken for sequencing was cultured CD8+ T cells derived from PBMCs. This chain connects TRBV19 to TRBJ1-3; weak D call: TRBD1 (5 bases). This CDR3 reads CASSRGTGSSGNTIYF. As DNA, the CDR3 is TGTGCCAGTAGTAGGGGGACGGGAAGCTCTGGAAACACCATATATTTT.